This note documents a single T cell receptor (beta chain) sequence. These data come from a study of blood T cells in healthy people across ages. Looked up from germline, CDR1 is SGHTA and CDR2 is FQGNSA. V lost 4 bases, J lost 2 bases, and 3 bases stayed unmatched. This CDR3 is 15 amino acids long. Combining a sample-barcoded 5' primer with a J-beta primer mix, a second PCR ran for roughly 6 to 11 cycles. TCRdb ran MiXCR on the 5' RACE reads and lists one entry per CDR3 protein. The sample has 600,000 to 1,000,000 distinct CDR3 sequences; about 25% are singletons. A further study also used this sample, focusing on T cells of mothers and their children. As that report states: Donors comprised a few healthy Caucasian mothers plus their six children. Sequencing returned over 8 million TCR beta CDR3 reads per mother and about 2.9 million per child.

The sequence was obtained from a boy younger than 18 in good health. Sequencing was carried out using blood. The rearrangement joins TRBV7-2 to TRBJ1-4, with TRBD1 identical over 8 bases. The CDR3 DNA reads as TGTGCCAGCAGCTCTACAGGGGGGACTAATGAAAAACTGTTTTTT. It encodes CASSSTGGTNEKLFF.